This is a list of T cell receptor beta chains from one sample in a study of blood T cells in healthy people across ages. In TCRdb, the 5' RACE reads were re-called with MiXCR into one record per CDR3 protein. The sample holds 700,000 to 900,000 distinct CDR3 sequences, roughly 26% seen once. These data also featured in a second study, about T cells of mothers and their children.

Specimen: blood. These receptors were taken from a boy aged 10-17 years in good health. Both conserved end residues are part of each CDR3. D genes are given only for firm matches. Clone sizes are given selectively: once, few, many, or a class where the clone is expanded.

len | j_gene | abundance | v_gene | d_gene | CDR3nt | CDR3aa
15 | TRBJ2-5 | few | TRBV27 | - | TGTGCCAGCAGAACATCGGGCACCCTCCAAGAGACCCAGTACTTC | CASRTSGTLQETQYF
15 | TRBJ1-1 | - | TRBV5-1 | - | TGCGCCAGCAGCTTGGGCACGCTCCTGAACACTGAAGCTTTCTTT | CASSLGTLLNTEAFF
12 | TRBJ1-2 | - | TRBV20-1 | - | TGCAGTGCTATCAGGGAGGACTATGGCTACACCTTC | CSAIREDYGYTF
15 | TRBJ1-1 | - | TRBV10-2 | TRBD1 | TGCGCCAGCGGACCAGGGGGGGGGTCGGGGACTGAAGCTTTCTTT | CASGPGGGSGTEAFF
18 | TRBJ2-1 | - | TRBV5-1 | TRBD2 | TGCGCCAGCAGCCCGGGGACTAGCGGGGTGGGAACGTACAATGAGCAGTTCTTC | CASSPGTSGVGTYNEQFF
14 | TRBJ2-5 | many | TRBV7-3 | TRBD1 | TGTGCCAGCAGCCCCACAGGGGCGGGAGAGACCCAGTACTTC | CASSPTGAGETQYF
14 | TRBJ2-3 | few | TRBV28 | - | TGTGCCAGCAGTTTTGGGGTACTCACAGATACGCAGTATTTT | CASSFGVLTDTQYF
14 | TRBJ2-1 | few | TRBV27 | TRBD1 | TGTGCCAGCAGTTTATCATCAGGGGGCCATGAGCAGTTCTTC | CASSLSSGGHEQFF
12 | TRBJ2-1 | few | TRBV6-6 | - | TGTGCCAGCAGTTCTGGGGCTTATGAGCAGTTCTTC | CASSSGAYEQFF
13 | TRBJ2-7 | - | TRBV28 | TRBD1 | TGTGCCAGCAGGACCGGGACAGTTGGGGAGCAGTACTTC | CASRTGTVGEQYF
18 | TRBJ2-4 | once | TRBV5-1 | TRBD2 | TGCGCCAGCGCTCCCCCCTTTATAGCGGGGGGACTCCAAAACATTCAGTACTTC | CASAPPFIAGGLQNIQYF
12 | TRBJ1-2 | once | TRBV20-1 | - | TGCAGTGCTAGAGGTTCTAACTATGGCTACACCTTC | CSARGSNYGYTF
18 | TRBJ2-2 | few | TRBV6-1 | TRBD2 | TGTGCCAGCAGTCGCGGACTAGCGGGGGACCGAGACACCGGGGAGCTGTTTTTT | CASSRGLAGDRDTGELFF
15 | TRBJ2-7 | few | TRBV20-1 | TRBD2 | TGCAGTGCTAGCCCCCGGACTAGCGGGGGATACGAGCAGTACTTC | CSASPRTSGGYEQYF
15 | TRBJ2-7 | few | TRBV3-1 | TRBD1 | TGTGCCAGCAGCCTCGTCGGGGACAGGGACGACGAGCAGTACTTC | CASSLVGDRDDEQYF
14 | TRBJ2-7 | - | TRBV3-1 | - | TGTGCCAGCAGCCAAGCTCGAAGCTCCTACGAGCAGTACTTC | CASSQARSSYEQYF
14 | TRBJ2-5 | few | TRBV7-8 | TRBD2 | TGTGCCAGCAGCCAGTGGGAGGGCCAAGAGACCCAGTACTTC | CASSQWEGQETQYF
15 | TRBJ2-5 | - | TRBV7-2 | - | TGTGCCAGCAGCGAGGCCTCTAGCGGTCAGGGGACCCAGCACTTC | CASSEASSGQGTQHF
14 | TRBJ1-1 | - | TRBV15 | - | TGTGCCACCAGCCCGAAAGGAGGGTTAGCTGAAGCTTTCTTT | CATSPKGGLAEAFF
16 | TRBJ2-2 | - | TRBV5-4 | TRBD1 | TGTGCCAGCAGCTCCGACAGGGGGCGCGGAACCGGGGAGCTGTTTTTT | CASSSDRGRGTGELFF
13 | TRBJ2-2 | many | TRBV6-1 | - | TGTGCCAGCAGAGACTCCTACACCGGGGAGCTGTTTTTT | CASRDSYTGELFF
14 | TRBJ2-7 | - | TRBV7-6 | TRBD1 | TGTGCCAGCAGCTCTCGGACAGGGGTGGACGAGCAGTACTTC | CASSSRTGVDEQYF
16 | TRBJ2-3 | few | TRBV5-1 | - | TGCGCCAGCAGCTTGGGTAGAGGGACGACTACAGATACGCAGTATTTT | CASSLGRGTTTDTQYF
17 | TRBJ2-7 | - | TRBV9 | TRBD2 | TGTGCCAGCAGCCCCCGGACTAGCGGGGGCGACTCCTACGAGCAGTACTTC | CASSPRTSGGDSYEQYF
12 | TRBJ2-7 | - | TRBV28 | - | TGTACCAGCAGTTTATCCAAGTACGAGCAGTACTTC | CTSSLSKYEQYF
15 | TRBJ1-2 | few | TRBV2 | TRBD1 | TGTGCCAGCAGGCCAGGACAGGGAGGGGTTGGTGGCTACACCTTC | CASRPGQGGVGGYTF
17 | TRBJ2-3 | - | TRBV7-6 | TRBD2 | TGTGCCAGCAGCCTCCATGCGGGGGGCGACGGCACAGATACGCAGTATTTT | CASSLHAGGDGTDTQYF
14 | TRBJ2-7 | - | TRBV4-1 | - | TGCGCCAGAAGACATTTCCCAGTCTCCTACGAGCAGTACTTC | CARRHFPVSYEQYF
14 | TRBJ2-3 | - | TRBV5-1 | TRBD2 | TGCGCCAGCAGCTTGCTAGCGGCGACAGATACGCAGTATTTT | CASSLLAATDTQYF
16 | TRBJ2-2 | few | TRBV12-3/TRBV12-4 | - | TGTGCCAGCAGTTTAGTGTGGGCAGAGAACACCGGGGAGCTGTTTTTT | CASSLVWAENTGELFF
14 | TRBJ2-1 | - | TRBV7-2 | - | TGTGCCAGCAGCCTAATCCTGCAGCACAATGAGCAGTTCTTC | CASSLILQHNEQFF
12 | TRBJ2-1 | - | TRBV10-1 | TRBD2 | TGCGCCAGCAGTGCCGGGGGGGATGAGCAGTTCTTC | CASSAGGDEQFF
16 | TRBJ2-7 | - | TRBV24-1 | TRBD2 | TGTGCCACCAGTGAGGCCGGTAGCGGGGGGAAGTACGAGCAGTACTTC | CATSEAGSGGKYEQYF
14 | TRBJ2-5 | many | TRBV7-3 | TRBD1 | TGTGCCAGCAGCCCCCAGGGGGCCCAAGAGACCCAGTACTTC | CASSPQGAQETQYF
13 | TRBJ2-5 | - | TRBV20-1 | - | TGCAGTGCCCCTGAGATTAGCGGCGAGACCCAGTACTTC | CSAPEISGETQYF
15 | TRBJ2-5 | few | TRBV24-1 | TRBD1 | TGTGCCACCAGTGATTCCGGGACAGGGCAAGAGACCCAGTACTTC | CATSDSGTGQETQYF
16 | TRBJ1-5 | few | TRBV21-1 | - | TGTGCCAGCAGCGCCTTGGAGGGGGCGGGAGGTCAGCCCCAGCATTTT | CASSALEGAGGQPQHF
15 | TRBJ1-6 | - | TRBV18 | TRBD1 | TGTGCCAGCTCACCCGGACAGGGGCAAAATTCACCCCTCCACTTT | CASSPGQGQNSPLHF
14 | TRBJ2-1 | - | TRBV24-1 | - | TGTGCCACCAGTGGTCGGGGTGTGGAGAATGAGCAGTTCTTC | CATSGRGVENEQFF
12 | TRBJ1-2 | - | TRBV20-1 | - | TGCAGTGCCCTGATTGGAAGCTATGGCTACACCTTC | CSALIGSYGYTF
16 | TRBJ1-4 | many | TRBV5-4 | - | TGTGCCAGCAGCTTGAGACCCGGACAGCTTAATGAAAAACTGTTTTTT | CASSLRPGQLNEKLFF
19 | TRBJ2-3 | - | TRBV6-5 | TRBD2 | TGTGCCAGCAGTTACTCGTCGGAGCGGGGGGGCCGAAGCACAGATACGCAGTATTTT | CASSYSSERGGRSTDTQYF
15 | TRBJ2-7 | - | TRBV7-9 | TRBD1 | TGTGCCAGCAGCTCTGCCAGGGGGCGCAGGGGCGAGCAGTACTTC | CASSSARGRRGEQYF
14 | TRBJ2-5 | - | TRBV5-5 | - | TGTGCCAGCAGCTTCTACGGTTTACAAGAGACCCAGTACTTC | CASSFYGLQETQYF
18 | TRBJ2-2 | few | TRBV21-1 | - | TGTGCCAGCAGCAAAGTAGTTCGGGTACTCTGGGGAACCGGGGAGCTGTTTTTT | CASSKVVRVLWGTGELFF